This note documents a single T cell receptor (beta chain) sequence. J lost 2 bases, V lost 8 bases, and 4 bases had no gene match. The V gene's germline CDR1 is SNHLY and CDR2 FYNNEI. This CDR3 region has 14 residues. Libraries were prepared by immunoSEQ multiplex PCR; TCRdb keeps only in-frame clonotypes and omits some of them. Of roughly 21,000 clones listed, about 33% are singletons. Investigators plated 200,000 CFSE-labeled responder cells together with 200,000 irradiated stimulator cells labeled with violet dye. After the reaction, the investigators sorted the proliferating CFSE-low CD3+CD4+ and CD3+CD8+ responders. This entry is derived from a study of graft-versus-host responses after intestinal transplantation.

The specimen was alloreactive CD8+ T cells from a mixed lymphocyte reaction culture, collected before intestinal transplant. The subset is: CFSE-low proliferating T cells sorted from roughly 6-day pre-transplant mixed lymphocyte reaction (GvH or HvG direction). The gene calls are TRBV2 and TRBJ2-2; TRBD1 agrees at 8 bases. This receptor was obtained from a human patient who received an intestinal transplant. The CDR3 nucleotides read TGTGCCAGCCAGGACAGGGTAAACACCGGGGAGCTGTTTTTT. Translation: CASQDRVNTGELFF.